This T cell receptor (beta chain) emerged from a study of blood T cell repertoires in COVID-19. The table lists this clone with a count of one. Seattle cases were enrolled at active infection and followed longitudinally. Only in-frame clones appear in the TCRdb table, and some are missing; sequencing was by immunoSEQ multiplex PCR. Of about 530,000 clones in the sample, approximately 88% were seen once. CDR1 is LGHDT, CDR2 YNNKEL, per germline (reference sequence). The V and J ends lost 5 bases and 2 bases respectively, with 12 bases between them. The CDR3 is 15 residues long. The chain is built from TRBV3-1 (or the pseudogene TRBV3-2) and TRBJ2-2; maybe TRBD2 (5 bases). This clonotype originated in a woman aged 50 to 65 with COVID-19, enrolled during active disease. The material sequenced was peripheral blood. In nucleotides, the CDR3 is TGTGCCAGCAGCGACGGGATCATTAACACCGGGGAGCTGTTTTTT. This encodes CASSDGIINTGELFF.